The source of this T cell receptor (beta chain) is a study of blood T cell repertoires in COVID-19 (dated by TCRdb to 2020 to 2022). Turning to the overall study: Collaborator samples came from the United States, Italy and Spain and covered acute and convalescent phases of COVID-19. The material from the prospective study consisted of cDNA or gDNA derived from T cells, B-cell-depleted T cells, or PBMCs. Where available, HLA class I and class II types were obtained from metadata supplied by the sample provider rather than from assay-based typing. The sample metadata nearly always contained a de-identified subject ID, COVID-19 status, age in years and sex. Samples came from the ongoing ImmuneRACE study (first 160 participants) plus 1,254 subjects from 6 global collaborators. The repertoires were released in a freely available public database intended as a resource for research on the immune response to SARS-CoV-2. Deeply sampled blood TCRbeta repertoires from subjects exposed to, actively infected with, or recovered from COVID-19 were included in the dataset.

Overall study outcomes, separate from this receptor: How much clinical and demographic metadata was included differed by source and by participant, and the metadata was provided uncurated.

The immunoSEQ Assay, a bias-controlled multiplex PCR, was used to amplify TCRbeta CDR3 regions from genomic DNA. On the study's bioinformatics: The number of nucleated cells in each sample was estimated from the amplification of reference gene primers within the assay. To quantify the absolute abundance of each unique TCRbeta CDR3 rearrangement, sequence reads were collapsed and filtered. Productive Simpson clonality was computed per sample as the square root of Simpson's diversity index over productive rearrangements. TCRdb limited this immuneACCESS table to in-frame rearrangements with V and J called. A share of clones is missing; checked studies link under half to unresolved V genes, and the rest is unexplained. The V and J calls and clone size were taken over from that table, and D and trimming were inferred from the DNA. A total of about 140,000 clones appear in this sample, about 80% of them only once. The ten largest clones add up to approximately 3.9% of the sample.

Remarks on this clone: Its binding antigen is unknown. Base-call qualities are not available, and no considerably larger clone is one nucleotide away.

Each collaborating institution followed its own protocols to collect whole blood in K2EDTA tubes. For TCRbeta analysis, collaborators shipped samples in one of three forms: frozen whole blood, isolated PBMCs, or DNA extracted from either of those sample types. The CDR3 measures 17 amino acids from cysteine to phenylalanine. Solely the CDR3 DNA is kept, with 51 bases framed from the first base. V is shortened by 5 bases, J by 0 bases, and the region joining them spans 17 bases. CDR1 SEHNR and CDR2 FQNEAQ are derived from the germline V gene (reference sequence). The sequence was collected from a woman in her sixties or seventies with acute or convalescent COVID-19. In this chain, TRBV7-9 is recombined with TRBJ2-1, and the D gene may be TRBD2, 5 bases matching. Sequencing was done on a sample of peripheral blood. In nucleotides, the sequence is TGTGCCAGCAGCAAACCTACCCGGAGGAGCTCCTACAATGAGCAGTTCTTC. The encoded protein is CASSKPTRRSSYNEQFF.